This TCR beta chain comes out of a study of blood T cell repertoires in COVID-19. Study summary: COVID-19 samples from acute and convalescent phases originated in the United States, Italy and Spain. Sample material is recorded as cDNA or gDNA derived from T cells, B-cell-depleted T cells, or PBMCs.

Only in-frame clones appear in the TCRdb table, and some are missing; sequencing was by immunoSEQ multiplex PCR. Altogether about 66,000 clones are present, about 82% being singletons, with the ten largest covering more than 9.5%. In germline, CDR1 is LNHDA, CDR2 SQIVND (reference sequence). The length of the CDR3 is 14 residues. Germline trimming cut 6 bases from V and 4 bases from J; bases unmatched to any gene: 7. The TCR originated in a human donor in a cohort sampled during active COVID-19. The chain joins TRBV19 to TRBJ2-7; 9 bases are shared with TRBD2. The sample taken for sequencing was peripheral blood. The CDR3 region is CASRRREGPYEQYF. The CDR3 region has the DNA TGTGCCAGTAGAAGGCGGGAGGGCCCATACGAGCAGTACTTC.